A single sample gave rise to the 11 T cell receptor beta chains below, sequenced in a study of cytomegalovirus exposure and HLA in healthy donors. The PCR was carried out with 60 Vbeta primers and 13 Jbeta primers. Clones were read by immunoSEQ multiplex PCR, and TCRdb kept only the in-frame ones, dropping some. In the table there are about 130,000 clones, less than 85% of which are singletons. The sequenced sample was PBMCs. The receptor set was obtained from a man aged 25 to 40 in good health and CMV-seropositive.

This clone was recorded a few times. The chain employs TRBV2 and TRBJ2-3, with 13 nucleotides matching TRBD2. CDR1 is SNHLY, CDR2 FYNNEI, per germline. The CDR3 has 17 residues. J was trimmed by 5 bases and V by 4 bases; bases with no gene match: 9. The CDR3 reads CASSGETSGGMEDTQYF. CDR3 bases: TGTGCCAGCAGTGGGGAGACTAGCGGGGGGATGGAAGATACGCAGTATTTT.

The rearrangement links TRBV7-8 to TRBJ2-7; D possibly corresponds to TRBD1 (6 bases). Trimming shortened V by 1 base and J by 6 bases, and 16 bases separated the two germline ends. This CDR3 spans 15 amino acids. Germline V gene data show CDR1 as SGHVS and CDR2 as FQNEAQ. CDR3 bases: TGTGCCAGCAGCTTAGTAGGGGACACATTTCGCGAGCAGTACTTC. Translation gives CASSLVGDTFREQYF.

The rearrangement links TRBV27 to TRBJ2-1, with 9 bases lining up with TRBD1. This CDR3 spans 15 amino acids. V trimming: 6 bases; J trimming: 1 base; junction bases outside the gene matches: 4. In germline, CDR1 is MNHEY, CDR2 SMNVEV (reference sequence). CDR3 region: CASRDRGGSYNEQFF. In nucleotides, the CDR3 is TGTGCCAGCAGGGACAGGGGAGGGTCCTACAATGAGCAGTTCTTC.

This clone came up a few times. The chain couples TRBV7-8 to TRBJ2-1; D is perhaps TRBD2 (6 bases). The CDR3 spans 19 residues. Trimming left V 4 bases short and J 8 bases short, with 30 bases between. Germline CDR1 and CDR2: SGHVS and FQNEAQ. CDR3 sequence reads: CASSSRDSVGTLPSDEQFF. CDR3 nucleotide sequence: TGTGCCAGCAGCTCGCGCGATAGCGTAGGGACTCTCCCATCCGATGAGCAGTTCTTC.

CDR3 sequence reads: CSVDAYRGRRQETQYF. The CDR3 DNA sequence: TGCAGCGTTGATGCTTACAGGGGTCGCCGCCAAGAGACCCAGTACTTC. The chain uses TRBV29-1 and TRBJ2-5; 7 bases line up with TRBD1. The CDR3 covers 16 residues. Unmatched junction bases numbered 11, after V lost 3 bases and J lost 1 base. Germline V CDR1 and CDR2: SQVTM, ANQGSEA.

This sequence joins TRBV6-6 and TRBJ1-2; 7 nucleotides agree with TRBD1. V trimming: 8 bases; J trimming: 3 bases; junction bases outside the gene matches: 3. The CDR3 totals 12 residues. Germline V gene sequence: CDR1 MNHNY, CDR2 SVGAGI (reference sequence). In DNA form, the CDR3 reads TGTGCCAGCGATGACAGGGACTATGGCTACACCTTC. It encodes CASDDRDYGYTF.

V is TRBV7-6 and J is TRBJ1-1; TRBD1 is a possible D gene (5 bases). The germline V gene encodes CDR1 SGHVS and CDR2 FNYEAQ. The germline V and J ends were trimmed by 5 bases and 5 bases, with 15 bases remaining between them. The CDR3 runs to 14 residues. Here the CDR3 reads CASSPHRQGTEAFF. The DNA of the CDR3 is TGTGCCAGCAGCCCCCACAGGCAGGGAACTGAAGCTTTCTTT.

J is TRBJ2-3 and V is TRBV9, with D possibly being TRBD2 (7 bases). Deletions cut 1 base from V and 1 base from J, with 19 bases between. CDR1 SGDLS and CDR2 YYNGEE come from the germline V gene. The CDR3 has 18 residues. This chain's CDR3 is CASSVLIGGQFGTDTQYF. CDR3 in DNA: TGTGCCAGCAGCGTATTAATCGGGGGGCAGTTTGGCACAGATACGCAGTATTTT.

The V call is TRBV27, the J call TRBJ1-2; D may be TRBD1 (6 bases). V lost 3 bases to trimming and J lost 0 bases, with 23 bases between them. CDR1 and CDR2 (germline): MNHEY, SMNVEV (reference sequence). This CDR3 region has 19 residues. The CDR3 loop reads CASSLGRGGRGWANYGYTF. DNA for the CDR3: TGTGCCAGCAGTTTGGGGCGCGGGGGCAGGGGATGGGCTAACTATGGCTACACCTTC.

This chain uses TRBV18 with TRBJ2-2, with 9 nucleotides matching TRBD1. The CDR3 spans 15 residues. Germline V CDR1 and CDR2: KGHSH, LQKENI. The trim removed 4 bases at V and 5 bases at J, leaving 5 bases unmatched. DNA for the CDR3: TGTGCCAGCTCACTTTCCGGGACAGGGACCGGGGAGCTGTTTTTT. Translating gives CASSLSGTGTGELFF.

Only one count was recorded for this clone. This chain joins TRBV10-3 and TRBJ1-3; D might be TRBD1 (6 bases). Trimming took off 6 bases at V and 4 bases at J, with 10 bases between the two ends. The CDR3 totals 13 residues. CDR1 and CDR2 (germline): ENHRY, SYGVKD. CDR3 DNA: TGTGCCATCAGGAGACAGGAGGGAAACACCATATATTTT. The encoded protein is CAIRRQEGNTIYF.